The T cell receptor beta chain under discussion was sequenced for a study of blood T cell repertoires in COVID-19. Study-level information: COVID-19 samples from acute and convalescent phases originated in the United States, Italy and Spain. T cells, B-cell-depleted T cells, or PBMCs provided the cDNA or gDNA that served as material.

Germline V gene lookup returns CDR1 SGHNT and CDR2 YYREEE (reference sequence). The CDR3 spans 16 residues. V was pared by 0 bases and J by 4 bases, with 5 bases of the junction left unmatched. In the original processing: Amplification with reference gene primers provided the estimates of nucleated cell counts. Repertoires were generated with immunoSEQ multiplex PCR, while TCRdb's copy carries only in-frame clones and drops some. Clonal size and the V and J genes are those of that table, whereas D and trimming came from the DNA. Counted here are about 52,000 clones, 85% to 90% occurring once; the ten biggest clones make up 12% to 15%.

The V gene is TRBV5-4, the J gene TRBJ2-3; 10 bases line up with TRBD2. This clonotype was obtained from a man in his sixties or seventies with acute or convalescent COVID-19. The sequencing input was peripheral blood. CDR3 residues: CASSLELAGVADTQYF. Written as DNA, the CDR3 is TGTGCCAGCAGCTTGGAGCTAGCGGGAGTTGCAGATACGCAGTATTTT.